This TCR beta chain comes out of a study of T-cell memory formation after mild COVID-19. Germline loops: CDR1 LNHDA, CDR2 SQIVND (reference sequence). The CDR3 extends over 12 amino acids. V lost 5 bases to trimming and J lost 8 bases, with 10 bases between them. Study conclusions and caveats: Among clones contracting day 15 to 85, CD4/CD8 was balanced, whereas later expanders leaned CD4+. Researchers report contracting CD4+ clones mostly in CM and EM, with CD8+ clones in EMRA. There was no confirmation that second-wave clones peaking on day 37 were SARS-CoV-2 specific.

This clonotype has only a few counts. Its antigen remains unidentified. MiXCR was run by TCRdb on the 5' RACE reads, yielding one entry per CDR3 protein. The sample contains 150,000 to 200,000 distinct CDR3 sequences, roughly 20% of which appear only once. The sequence derives from a man aged 18 to 30 who had mild COVID-19 (a few samples of this study predate the infection). Cell type and time point are not known. The rearrangement links TRBV19 to TRBJ2-1; D is uncertain. Source material: PBMCs or a T cell subset sorted from them (not recorded which). CDR3 DNA sequence: TGTGCCAGTAGTGGCGGATCTTATGAGCAGTTCTTC. As protein: CASSGGSYEQFF.